This record covers a single T cell receptor beta chain. It lacks a known antigen. Per-base quality was not reported, and no clone a single base away is much larger than it. Library creation used 5' RACE. Sequencing was carried out with an Illumina HiSeq 2500. A second about 7 to 12 cycle PCR used a sample-barcoded 5' primer and a J-beta primer mix. A unique molecular identifier was introduced onto each TCR beta cDNA molecule by a template-switch 5' adaptor carrying 12 random nucleotides. At least 2.5 million CDR3-containing paired-end reads were obtained from each sample. First-strand cDNA was synthesized from all RNA with the Mint cDNA synthesis kit, primed by a TRBC-specific oligonucleotide. Following uracil-DNA glycosylase treatment, all cDNA underwent a first 18-cycle PCR with the universal primers M1SS and BC2_uni_R. The authors' analysis ran thus. For normalization, 1 million high-quality reads were randomly selected from each sample, with every read carrying a distinct molecular identifier. Instead of being binned into consensus sequences, reads that shared molecular identifiers were thrown out. MiTCR, run with a Q25 quality threshold and the strictest error-elimination algorithm, handled CDR3 identification, clonotype clustering and error correction. Lower-bound total TCR beta diversity was estimated with a nonparametric unseen species model using Euler transformation. In-frame beta chains were kept once TCRdb had trimmed the public reads at Q25 with fastp and called clones with MiXCR. Each CDR3 protein appears once, grouped with its most common genes and DNA. The V and J calls shown here were made by TCRdb, not taken from the authors' results. A total of 720,000 or so distinct CDR3 sequences appear in this sample, roughly two fifths of them only once. The ten largest clones add up to about 30% of the sample.

The CDR3 runs 19 amino acids, cysteine and phenylalanine included. The DNA shown is the 57-base CDR3, in frame from base 1. For CDR1 and CDR2, the germline V gene lists LGHNA and YNFKEQ. Trimming costs V 0 bases and J 2 bases, and their ends lie 17 bases apart. The data stem from a study of blood T cells in healthy people across ages (dated by TCRdb to the mid-2010s). As for the study more broadly: In model experiments, template switching captured roughly one uniquely barcoded TCR beta cDNA molecule for every two T cells. Age-related changes in TCR beta repertoire diversity were measured in the study by deep sequencing normalized with unique cDNA molecular identifiers. Donors were grouped into four age groups: young (average 16 years), middle-aged (39), aged (around 56) and long-lived (82). To avoid experimental bias, donors of different ages were randomly spread across the sequencing lanes. Two additional independent replicas of 1 million unique cDNA reads from the same blood draw were analyzed for two donors (one aged 18 to 29 and one aged 80 or older).

The study at large found these results: Since profiling was done on bulk unsorted PBMCs, naive and antigen-experienced compartments could not be conclusively compared. Observed TCR beta diversity correlated strongly with the percentage of naive T cells measured by flow cytometry. Estimates of total diversity from one million sequenced T cells were regarded as lower bounds and underestimates. As age increased, observed TCR beta diversity per million T cells dropped in a roughly linear way, and a significant reduction was already evident by age approximately 40. Compared with the aged group, the long-lived group had more naive CD4+ T cells, fewer expanded clones and increased TCR diversity, a pattern suggesting age selection. The CMV infection status of donors was not known, potentially confounding age-related changes in expanded clonotypes.

The donors were some 36 Caucasian individuals from Russia, aged roughly 6 to 90 years, who were systemically healthy. Each donor gave around 9 milliliters of peripheral blood, collected into EDTA-treated Vacutainer tubes. Ficoll-Paque density-gradient centrifugation was used to isolate PBMCs, with at least 7 million per sample. Total RNA was extracted from PBMCs with Trizol reagent, with at least 5.5 micrograms obtained per sample. For every donor, an aliquot of PBMCs went through flow cytometry to measure the percentages of naive CD45RAhigh/CD27high T cells. This sequence uses TRBV4-2 and TRBJ2-6; the D gene could be TRBD1 or TRBD2, each one agreeing over 5 bases. Source material: blood. The source of this sequence is an older man in good health. The DNA is as follows: TGTGCCAGCAGCCAAGAAGGCTCCAGTCTGGGGGCTGGGGCCAACGTCCTGACTTTC. This translates into CASSQEGSSLGAGANVLTF.